This T cell receptor (beta chain) stems from a study of Tregs in tolerant kidney transplant recipients. Study observations and caveats: Biological reproducibility was not directly addressed, but technical replication error appeared minimal.

The CDR3 extends over 14 amino acids. V gave up 1 base and J gave up 2 bases, with 9 bases separating them. CDR1 and CDR2 from the germline V gene are KGHSH and LQKENI. CD4+CD25+CD127- Tregs, CD4+CD25- non-Tregs, CD4 and CD8 cells were sorted. TCRdb's table, derived via immunoSEQ multiplex PCR, lists solely in-frame clones and lacks some. The table lists some 62,000 clones, 98% of them singletons. With regard to this clone: Its antigen is unknown.

The sequence was obtained from a human donor who received a combined kidney and bone marrow transplant. The chain combines TRBV18 with TRBJ2-7; maybe TRBD2 (5 bases). This sample comprised Tregs from blood, obtained before the transplant. CDR3 in DNA: TGTGCCAGCTCACCACGTCCGGGAACCTACGAGCAGTACTTC. Translation gives CASSPRPGTYEQYF.